The rows below give T cell receptor beta chains drawn from one sample of a study of T cell changes during pregnancy in multiple sclerosis. Profiled with immunoSEQ multiplex PCR; TCRdb holds only in-frame clones, not every one. In the table there are tens of thousands of clones, 90% of which are singletons. The specimen comprised peripheral blood, sampled in the third trimester of pregnancy. The receptors stem from a female donor in good health, enrolled as a control in a pregnancy study. The CDR3 runs from the conserved cysteine through the conserved F or W. The D gene is left open where the match is weak. Rows give clone size only sometimes, using once, few, many, or a class for an expanded clone.

clone_size | d_call | j_call | v_call | cdr3_aa | cdr3_nt
- | TRBD1 | TRBJ1-2 | TRBV6-1 | CASRTGLDYGYTF | TGTGCCAGCAGGACAGGGTTGGACTATGGCTACACCTTC
- | TRBD1 | TRBJ2-7 | TRBV9 | CASGECQRVGDRVPSYEQYF | TGTGCCTCAGGGGAGTGCCAGCGAGTGGGGGACAGGGTCCCCTCCTACGAGCAGTACTTC
- | TRBD1 | TRBJ1-2 | TRBV28 | CASRGQFSFYGYTF | TGTGCCAGCAGGGGACAGTTTTCCTTCTATGGCTACACCTTC
few | TRBD1 | TRBJ2-7 | TRBV19 | CASGEGAHYEQYF | TGTGCCTCCGGAGAGGGGGCGCACTACGAGCAGTACTTC
once | - | TRBJ1-1 | TRBV7-2 | CASSSYRVNTEAFF | TGTGCCAGCAGTTCTTACAGGGTGAACACTGAAGCTTTCTTT
- | TRBD1 | TRBJ2-1 | TRBV27 | CASNPRDRRYNEQFF | TGTGCCAGCAATCCCCGGGACAGGCGTTACAATGAGCAGTTCTTC
- | - | TRBJ2-7 | TRBV4-1 | CASSQLNREGYEQYF | TGCGCCAGCAGCCAACTTAACAGGGAAGGGTACGAGCAGTACTTC
few | TRBD1 | TRBJ1-5 | TRBV30 | CAWSGETGGGNQPQHF | TGTGCCTGGAGTGGGGAGACAGGGGGAGGCAATCAGCCCCAGCATTTT
- | TRBD2 | TRBJ2-3 | TRBV10-1 | CASSGGTGGLAPNTQYF | TGCGCCAGCTCTGGGGGCACGGGGGGACTAGCTCCGAATACGCAGTATTTT
- | - | TRBJ2-3 | TRBV11-3 | CASSLGLGRGSTDTQYF | TGTGCCAGCAGCTTAGGTTTAGGTCGCGGGAGCACAGATACGCAGTATTTT
- | - | TRBJ2-5 | TRBV6-6 | CASAPGEQTQYF | TGTGCCAGCGCGCCAGGGGAACAGACCCAGTACTTC
- | - | TRBJ1-4 | TRBV12-5 | CASGGGQYSNEKLFF | TGTGCTAGTGGTGGAGGACAGTACTCCAATGAAAAACTGTTTTTT
once | - | TRBJ2-2 | TRBV28 | CASKGVNTGELFF | TGTGCCAGCAAAGGGGTGAACACCGGGGAGCTGTTTTTT
- | - | TRBJ2-5 | TRBV5-6 | CASSPGDRKTQYF | TGTGCCAGCAGCCCCGGGGATCGGAAGACCCAGTACTTC
- | TRBD2 | TRBJ2-5 | TRBV7-6 | CASSLAASGGGQETQYF | TGTGCCAGCAGCTTAGCGGCCAGCGGGGGGGGTCAAGAGACCCAGTACTTC
once | TRBD2 | TRBJ2-3 | TRBV6-6 | CASSYSGLAGSDTQYF | TGTGCCAGCAGTTATTCCGGACTAGCGGGATCAGATACGCAGTATTTT
- | TRBD2 | TRBJ2-1 | TRBV14 | CASSQERGTLAGLDEQFF | TGTGCCAGCAGCCAAGAAAGGGGCACACTAGCGGGGCTCGATGAGCAGTTCTTC
- | - | TRBJ2-3 | TRBV5-4 | CASSFPPNTQYF | TGTGCCAGCAGCTTCCCCCCCAATACGCAGTATTTT
once | - | TRBJ1-5 | TRBV7-8 | CASSLWGDQPQHF | TGTGCCAGCAGCTTATGGGGAGATCAGCCCCAGCATTTT
few | - | TRBJ1-3 | TRBV11-2 | CASSLGLLSYSGNTIYF | TGTGCCAGCAGCTTAGGATTGTTGAGTTACTCTGGAAACACCATATATTTT
- | TRBD2 | TRBJ2-3 | TRBV27 | CASSPLLAGVTQYF | TGTGCCAGCAGTCCCCTCCTAGCGGGAGTGACGCAGTATTTT
- | TRBD2 | TRBJ2-7 | TRBV10-1 | CAILGTSGPPIGYEQYF | TGCGCCATCCTAGGAACTAGCGGGCCCCCGATAGGGTACGAGCAGTACTTC
- | TRBD1 | TRBJ1-2 | TRBV18 | CASSQTGQGAHYGYTF | TGTGCCAGCTCACAAACGGGACAGGGGGCGCACTATGGCTACACCTTC
- | - | TRBJ1-2 | TRBV25-1 | CASSSENTRWGYTF | TGTGCCAGCAGCTCAGAAAACACCCGTTGGGGCTACACCTTC
- | - | TRBJ2-3 | TRBV19 | CASSNRGNTDTQYF | TGTGCCAGTAGTAATAGGGGTAACACAGATACGCAGTATTTT
- | - | TRBJ2-2 | TRBV5-1 | CASSFWGQNTGELFF | TGCGCCAGCAGCTTTTGGGGGCAGAACACCGGGGAGCTGTTTTTT
- | TRBD1 | TRBJ2-7 | TRBV2 | CASSATGTGGYEQYF | TGTGCCAGCAGTGCTACCGGGACAGGGGGCTACGAGCAGTACTTC
- | TRBD1 | TRBJ1-2 | TRBV2 | CATPGQGGRGYGYTF | TGTGCCACCCCGGGACAGGGGGGTAGAGGATATGGCTACACCTTC
- | - | TRBJ1-2 | TRBV5-6 | CASSLQGTGYTF | TGTGCCAGCAGCTTACAGGGAACAGGCTACACCTTC
once | - | TRBJ2-1 | TRBV18 | CASSLDGVRNEQFF | TGTGCCAGCTCCCTTGACGGGGTGCGCAATGAGCAGTTCTTC
- | - | TRBJ2-7 | TRBV25-1 | CASSRTDLYEQYF | TGTGCCAGCAGTCGGACAGACCTCTACGAGCAGTACTTC
- | - | TRBJ2-2 | TRBV4-1 | CASSGLKNTGELFF | TGCGCCAGCAGCGGACTCAAGAACACCGGGGAGCTGTTTTTT
- | - | TRBJ2-5 | TRBV7-9 | CASSQGLIQETQYF | TGTGCCAGCAGCCAGGGACTTATCCAAGAGACCCAGTACTTC
few | TRBD1 | TRBJ1-2 | TRBV27 | CASSGLRDRGFSYGYTF | TGTGCCAGCAGTGGGCTCCGGGACAGGGGGTTTAGCTATGGCTACACCTTC
- | - | TRBJ1-2 | TRBV5-6 | CASSPDWNYGYTF | TGTGCCAGCAGCCCAGACTGGAACTATGGCTACACCTTC
- | - | TRBJ1-5 | TRBV6-1 | CASSATGDSNQPQHF | TGTGCCAGCAGTGCTACAGGCGATAGCAATCAGCCCCAGCATTTT
- | TRBD1 | TRBJ2-7 | TRBV18 | CASSPDRDSYEQYF | TGTGCCAGCTCACCGGACAGGGATTCCTACGAGCAGTACTTC